The 20 T cell receptor beta chains below were found in one sample sequenced in a study of T cell responses to AZD1222 COVID-19 vaccine. Profiling relied on immunoSEQ multiplex PCR, and the TCRdb table lists in-frame clones only, not all of them. The data show 150,000 to 200,000 clones, almost 95% seen once. Sequences were derived from peripheral blood, sampled on day 0 of AZD1222 vaccination. These receptor sequences come from an adult in good health.

The V call is TRBV29-1, the J call TRBJ1-2, with 7 bases that match TRBD1. Unmatched junction bases numbered 13, after V lost 5 bases and J lost 4 bases. This CDR3 spans 15 amino acids. Germline CDR1 and CDR2: SQVTM and ANQGSEA. CDR3 residues: CSVIGQDPGSYGYTF. CDR3 in DNA: TGCAGCGTTATAGGACAGGATCCTGGTAGCTATGGCTACACCTTC.

The CDR3 sequence: CASSPGGGDNSPLHF. In DNA form, the CDR3 reads TGTGCCAGCAGCCCCGGAGGGGGGGATAATTCACCCCTCCACTTT. J is TRBJ1-6 and V is TRBV5-5, with D perhaps TRBD1 (6 bases). Germline lookup yields CDR1 SGHKS and CDR2 YYEKEE (reference sequence). The CDR3 covers 15 residues. The V gene lost 4 bases and the J gene lost 5 bases, with 13 bases spanning the gap.

The V and J genes are TRBV4-1 and TRBJ2-7; TRBD2 matches at 9 bases. Germline V gene sequence: CDR1 MGHRA, CDR2 YSYEKL. The CDR3 has 17 amino acids. V lost 5 bases, J lost 4 bases, and 15 bases stayed unmatched. The DNA of the CDR3 is TGCGCCAGCAGCGGGGGTTGGGGTAGCGGGAGTAGATACGAGCAGTACTTC. This translates into CASSGGWGSGSRYEQYF.

V gene TRBV4-2 combines with J gene TRBJ1-1; D may be TRBD1 (6 bases). CDR1 and CDR2 (germline): LGHNA, YNFKEQ. The CDR3 sequence is 15 residues long. V gave up 2 bases and J gave up 4 bases, with 14 bases separating them. In DNA form, the CDR3 reads TGTGCCAGCAGCCAAACGAAACCAGGGGCCACTGAAGCTTTCTTT. This encodes CASSQTKPGATEAFF.

The V call is TRBV2, the J call TRBJ1-2; D call uncertain. The V gene lost 3 bases and the J gene lost 2 bases, with 4 bases spanning the gap. This CDR3 region has 12 residues. The V gene's germline CDR1 is SNHLY and CDR2 FYNNEI. This CDR3 reads CASSDRNYGYTF. CDR3 in DNA: TGTGCCAGCAGTGACAGAAACTATGGCTACACCTTC.

The chain is built from TRBV30 and TRBJ1-6, with a weak D call TRBD1 (5 bases). CDR1 and CDR2 from the germline V gene are GTSNPN and SVGIG (reference sequence). Trimming removed 3 bases from V and 7 bases from J, with 16 bases in between. This CDR3 is built from 15 residues. CDR3 sequence: CAWRFGRDGNSPLHF. The DNA of the CDR3 is TGTGCCTGGAGGTTTGGTCGGGACGGAAATTCACCCCTCCACTTT.

This clone has just one count. The chain uses TRBV5-6 and TRBJ2-5, with D maybe TRBD1 (6 bases). The CDR3 extends over 15 amino acids. The V gene lost 7 bases and the J gene lost 7 bases, with 23 bases spanning the gap. Germline V gene lookup returns CDR1 SGHDT and CDR2 YYEEEE. CDR3 DNA sequence: TGTGCCAGCCAGCTCCAGGGACACACGACTGGGACCCAGTACTTC. Its protein is CASQLQGHTTGTQYF.

This rearrangement joins TRBV11-2 to TRBJ2-1; D might be TRBD1 or TRBD2, each matching 5 bases. Trimming left V 1 base short and J 2 bases short, with 18 bases between. The CDR3 loop spans 18 amino acids. Germline V gene lookup returns CDR1 SGHAT and CDR2 FQNNGV. CDR3 region: CASSLVGVGIAPYNEQFF. The CDR3, as DNA: TGTGCCAGCAGCTTAGTAGGGGTCGGGATTGCACCCTACAATGAGCAGTTCTTC.

The chain is built from TRBV28 and TRBJ1-5, with D perhaps matching TRBD1 (5 bases). This CDR3 spans 15 amino acids. V lost 2 bases and J lost 3, with 11 bases in between. Germline values: CDR1 MDHEN, CDR2 SYDVKM. The chain's CDR3 is CASSLEDIANQPQHF. The CDR3 coding sequence is TGTGCCAGCAGTTTAGAGGACATTGCCAATCAGCCCCAGCATTTT.

The V call is TRBV28, the J call TRBJ1-5, with D unresolved. Per germline, CDR1 MDHEN and CDR2 SYDVKM. The length of the CDR3 is 15 residues. Trimming removed 2 bases from V and 7 bases from J, with 15 bases in between. The DNA of the CDR3 is TGTGCCAGCAGTTTAGGAGGGTCTCAAATCCAGCCCCAGCATTTT. Protein: CASSLGGSQIQPQHF.

The V call is TRBV7-9, the J call TRBJ1-2, with D perhaps matching TRBD1 (6 bases). Germline V lookup: CDR1 SEHNR, CDR2 FQNEAQ (reference sequence). There are 14 residues in the CDR3. Trimming removed 1 base from V and 6 bases from J, with 12 bases in between. The DNA for the CDR3 is TGTGCCAGCAGCTTAGAGTTGGCAGGGGATGGCTACACCTTC. This encodes CASSLELAGDGYTF.

The chain joins TRBV29-1 to TRBJ1-1; D remains ambiguous. Germline CDR1 and CDR2: SQVTM and ANQGSEA. V was cut by 4 bases and J by 1 base, with 10 bases left in between. The CDR3 is 13 residues long. The CDR3 spells CSVVAVPNTEAFF. The CDR3 nucleotides are TGCAGCGTTGTAGCAGTTCCGAACACTGAAGCTTTCTTT.

CDR3 sequence reads: CASRGSGGKNIQYF. The CDR3 DNA reads TGTGCCAGCAGAGGGTCGGGAGGCAAAAACATTCAGTACTTC. V usage is TRBV28 and J usage is TRBJ2-4; 7 bases are a match to TRBD2. Looked up from germline, CDR1 is MDHEN and CDR2 is SYDVKM. J was trimmed by 3 bases and V by 6 bases; bases with no gene match: 5. The CDR3 is 14 amino acids. The full variable domain, with the rest looked up from reference TRBV28 and TRBJ2-4, is DVKVTQSSRYLVKRTGEKVFLECVQDMDHENMFWYRQDPGLGLRLIYFSYDVKMKEKGDIPEGYSVSREKKERFSLILESASTNQTSMYLCASRGSGGKNIQYFGAGTRLSVL.

The V call is TRBV7-2, the J call TRBJ2-1; D possibly uses TRBD1 or TRBD2 (5 bases each). The ends were cut back, 0 bases at V and 6 bases at J, with 9 bases in the middle. The CDR3 is 14 amino acids. Germline V gene sequence: CDR1 SGHTA, CDR2 FQGNSA. The CDR3 region has the DNA TGTGCCAGCAGCTTAGCGGTGGGACGCAATGAGCAGTTCTTC. The encoded protein is CASSLAVGRNEQFF.

This clone showed up just a few times. The chain joins TRBV25-1 to TRBJ2-5; D remains unclear. The CDR3 contains 14 residues. V was clipped by 1 base and J by 5 bases, with 11 bases between them. Germline CDR1 MGHDK, CDR2 SYGVNS. CDR3 nucleotide sequence: TGTGCCAGCAGTGAATCGATAACGAGGGAGACCCAGTACTTC. Amino acid sequence: CASSESITRETQYF.

J is TRBJ1-2 and V is TRBV24-1, with TRBD1 matching 7 bases. With 4 bases clipped from V and 7 bases from J, the junction kept 29 bases outside the gene matches. CDR3 length: 21 residues. Germline CDR1 and CDR2: KGHDR and SFDVKD. CDR3 in DNA: TGTGCCACCAGTGACCCTCGCCCGAACCCACAGGGGAAAGGCCCAACTGGTGGCTACACCTTC. It codes for CATSDPRPNPQGKGPTGGYTF.

The chain has TRBV5-1 and TRBJ1-1, with no clear D. The germline V and J ends were trimmed by 0 bases and 7 bases, with 7 bases remaining between them. From germline, CDR1 is SGHRS and CDR2 YFSETQ. The CDR3 loop spans 12 amino acids. Here the CDR3 DNA reads TGCGCCAGCAGCTTGGAGTTGAATGAAGCTTTCTTT. Protein: CASSLELNEAFF.

This clone was picked up one time. V gene TRBV10-1 combines with J gene TRBJ2-5, with 10 bases that match TRBD1. The germline gives CDR1 WNHNN, CDR2 SYGVQD (reference sequence). The CDR3 runs 15 residues. Trimming cost V 6 bases and J 2 bases; bases outside gene matches: 6. The CDR3 sequence is CASSRDRGLQETQYF. The DNA for the CDR3 is TGCGCCAGCAGCCGGGACAGGGGACTACAAGAGACCCAGTACTTC.

This rearrangement joins TRBV7-3 to TRBJ2-1; D possibly uses TRBD1 or TRBD2 (5 bases each). The ends were cut back, 4 bases at V and 8 bases at J, with 9 bases in the middle. The CDR3 runs 12 residues. CDR1 and CDR2 (germline): SGHTA, FQGTGA. The chain's CDR3 is CASSSGRYEQFF. The CDR3 DNA reads as TGTGCCAGCAGCTCGGGACGGTATGAGCAGTTCTTC.

CDR3 sequence reads: CASSSTSFREQYF. For the CDR3, the DNA is TGTGCCAGCAGCTCTACTAGCTTCCGCGAGCAGTACTTC. The V call is TRBV7-3, the J call TRBJ2-7; possible D gene TRBD2, 6 bases. This CDR3 spans 13 amino acids. Trimming took 4 bases from V and 6 from J, leaving 13 bases between them. CDR1 is SGHTA, CDR2 FQGTGA, per germline.